The rows below give T cell receptor beta chains drawn from one sample of a study of T cell responses to AZD1222 COVID-19 vaccine. The data were produced by immunoSEQ multiplex PCR, yet TCRdb's version contains in-frame clones alone and is incomplete. This sample has 110,000 to 150,000 clones, with approximately 86% found just once. Sequencing used peripheral blood, obtained on day 0 of AZD1222 vaccination. The receptors come from an adult in good health. CDR3s include the opening cysteine and the closing phenylalanine or tryptophan. Fields, in order: V gene, clone size, D gene, J gene, CDR3 protein, CDR3 DNA. The D gene is left open where the match is weak. Clone size is stated in some rows and not others, as once, few, many or a class when expanded.

TRBV18	-	-	TRBJ1-4	CASSPPDSSLFF	TGTGCCAGCTCACCACCGGACAGCTCGCTGTTTTTT
TRBV5-1	-	-	TRBJ2-7	CASSSPNLVEQYF	TGCGCCAGCAGCTCCCCAAATCTAGTTGAGCAGTACTTC
TRBV5-1	-	-	TRBJ2-1	CASSSDPGSYNEQFF	TGCGCCAGCAGCTCCGACCCCGGCTCCTACAATGAGCAGTTCTTC
TRBV10-3	-	TRBD2	TRBJ2-1	CAISGLAAVNEQFF	TGTGCCATCAGTGGACTAGCGGCCGTCAATGAGCAGTTCTTC
TRBV6-5	once	-	TRBJ1-2	CASSYSTGGIDGYTF	TGTGCCAGCAGTTACTCGACCGGGGGAATTGATGGCTACACCTTC
TRBV3-1/TRBV3-2	-	-	TRBJ2-5	CASSRGTQYF	TGTGCCAGCAGTCGAGGGACCCAGTACTTC
TRBV6-4	once	-	TRBJ2-1	CASSEQGRSGQFF	TGTGCCAGCAGTGAGCAGGGGAGAAGCGGGCAGTTCTTC
TRBV2	-	TRBD1	TRBJ1-5	CASTGTGVFQPQHF	TGTGCCAGCACCGGGACAGGAGTATTTCAGCCCCAGCATTTT
TRBV6-5	-	-	TRBJ2-7	CASMREEGFYEQYF	TGTGCCAGCATGAGGGAGGAGGGGTTCTACGAGCAGTACTTC
TRBV9	-	-	TRBJ2-7	CASSVGRGWDSYEQYF	TGTGCCAGCAGCGTAGGACGTGGGTGGGACTCCTACGAGCAGTACTTC
TRBV29-1	few	TRBD2	TRBJ2-2	CSVNRGGEAGELFF	TGCAGCGTTAATAGGGGAGGGGAGGCCGGGGAGCTGTTTTTT
TRBV15	-	-	TRBJ1-4	CATSRESQGNNEKLFF	TGTGCCACCAGCAGAGAGTCACAGGGAAACAATGAAAAACTGTTTTTT
TRBV4-2	-	TRBD2	TRBJ2-3	CASSQDSASGDRDTQYF	TGTGCCAGCAGCCAAGATAGCGCTAGCGGGGACCGGGATACGCAGTATTTT
TRBV7-9	once	-	TRBJ2-5	CASSEISYQETQYF	TGTGCCAGCAGCGAAATATCATACCAAGAGACCCAGTACTTC
TRBV6-5	-	-	TRBJ1-5	CASGAGNQPQHF	TGTGCCAGCGGAGCGGGGAATCAGCCCCAGCATTTT
TRBV28	-	-	TRBJ2-5	CASSPPERKTQYF	TGTGCCAGCAGCCCCCCGGAGAGGAAAACCCAGTACTTC
TRBV5-1	-	-	TRBJ1-3	CASSTQGHTIYF	TGCGCCAGCAGCACGCAGGGACACACCATATATTTT
TRBV10-3	-	-	TRBJ2-5	CAISEFGVRWETGETQYF	TGTGCCATCAGTGAGTTCGGGGTTAGGTGGGAAACGGGAGAGACCCAGTACTTC
TRBV4-3	-	-	TRBJ2-7	CASSRQPGDTYEQYF	TGCGCCAGCAGCCGACAACCGGGAGACACTTACGAGCAGTACTTC
TRBV7-9	-	-	TRBJ1-2	CASSSATPNYGYTF	TGTGCCAGCAGCTCCGCCACCCCTAACTATGGCTACACCTTC
TRBV6-6	-	-	TRBJ2-7	CASKPGTNSYEQYF	TGTGCCAGCAAGCCAGGGACAAACTCCTACGAGCAGTACTTC
TRBV6-5	-	TRBD1	TRBJ1-4	CASSPRDRTNEKLFF	TGTGCCAGCAGTCCAAGGGACAGAACTAATGAAAAACTGTTTTTT
TRBV7-8	-	-	TRBJ2-3	CASSLPPADTQYF	TGTGCCAGCAGCTTACCCCCGGCAGATACGCAGTATTTT
TRBV15	-	-	TRBJ1-3	CATSPVRSGNTIYF	TGTGCCACCAGTCCTGTTCGCTCTGGAAACACCATATATTTT
TRBV11-2	-	TRBD2	TRBJ2-7	CASSSRLAGVQQYF	TGTGCCAGCAGCTCCCGACTAGCGGGAGTCCAGCAGTACTTC
TRBV6-5	-	TRBD1	TRBJ2-3	CASRPRDSLTDTQYF	TGTGCCAGCAGGCCCCGGGACAGTCTCACAGATACGCAGTATTTT
TRBV7-8	-	TRBD1	TRBJ1-2	CASSSRTGSGYTF	TGTGCCAGCAGCTCGAGGACAGGATCCGGCTACACCTTC
TRBV29-1	-	-	TRBJ2-6	CSVTETGSGANVLTF	TGCAGCGTGACAGAAACGGGGTCTGGGGCCAACGTCCTGACTTTC
TRBV3-1/TRBV3-2	few	-	TRBJ1-6	CASSQEEGSPLHF	TGTGCCAGCAGCCAAGAGGAAGGCTCACCCCTCCACTTT
TRBV5-1	-	-	TRBJ1-1	CASSLDRGLTEAFF	TGCGCCAGCAGCTTGGATCGGGGTCTCACTGAAGCTTTCTTT
TRBV4-2	-	TRBD1	TRBJ1-1	CASSQEGTGASTEAFF	TGTGCCAGCAGCCAAGAGGGGACAGGGGCAAGCACTGAAGCTTTCTTT
TRBV3-1/TRBV3-2	-	-	TRBJ2-7	CASSHVLSGGVRSYEQYF	TGTGCCAGCAGCCACGTACTCTCCGGGGGTGTAAGGTCCTACGAGCAGTACTTC
TRBV11-3	-	TRBD2	TRBJ2-4	CASSLSGTSQNIQYF	TGTGCCAGCAGCTTATCCGGGACTAGTCAAAACATTCAGTACTTC
TRBV7-2	once	-	TRBJ2-1	CASSLATLTGSYNEQFF	TGTGCCAGCAGCTTAGCGACTCTAACGGGATCTTACAATGAGCAGTTCTTC
TRBV7-3	-	-	TRBJ2-3	CASSLNIGGGSADTQYF	TGTGCCAGCAGCTTAAATATTGGGGGCGGGAGTGCAGATACGCAGTATTTT
TRBV7-9	-	-	TRBJ2-7	CASSPGGYEQYF	TGTGCCAGCAGCCCGGGTGGCTACGAGCAGTACTTC
TRBV30	-	-	TRBJ2-7	CAWSIGTTYEQYF	TGTGCCTGGAGCATAGGAACTACCTACGAGCAGTACTTC
TRBV2	-	-	TRBJ1-6	CASRESASSYNSPLHF	TGTGCCAGCAGGGAATCAGCAAGCTCCTATAATTCACCCCTCCACTTT
TRBV5-6	-	-	TRBJ1-5	CASSLRESGQPQHF	TGTGCCAGCAGCTTAAGGGAGAGCGGTCAGCCCCAGCATTTT
TRBV14	-	-	TRBJ2-1	CASSQDLGPGEQFF	TGTGCCAGCAGCCAAGATTTGGGCCCCGGAGAGCAGTTCTTC
TRBV27	-	TRBD2	TRBJ2-1	CASSFLAGVHNEQFF	TGTGCCAGCAGTTTTCTAGCGGGAGTCCACAATGAGCAGTTCTTC
TRBV11-2	-	TRBD2	TRBJ2-7	CASSWEGNEQYF	TGTGCCAGCAGCTGGGAGGGGAACGAGCAGTACTTC
TRBV7-2	-	-	TRBJ1-4	CASSPSRVSNEKLFF	TGTGCCAGCAGCCCATCCAGGGTATCTAATGAAAAACTGTTTTTT
TRBV30	-	-	TRBJ2-3	CAWGVDTQYF	TGTGCCTGGGGAGTGGATACGCAGTATTTT
TRBV3-1/TRBV3-2	-	-	TRBJ1-5	CASSLGQGNQPQHF	TGTGCCAGCAGCCTTGGGCAGGGCAATCAGCCCCAGCATTTT
TRBV5-1	-	TRBD1	TRBJ2-7	CASSLGPDPGQGSYEQYF	TGCGCCAGCAGCTTGGGACCCGACCCGGGACAGGGAAGTTACGAGCAGTACTTC